This is a list of T cell receptor beta chains from one sample in a study of CD8+ T cells in alopecia areata. The data were produced by immunoSEQ multiplex PCR, yet TCRdb's version contains in-frame clones alone and is incomplete. The table shows 210,000 or so clones, with approximately 72% occurring only once. The sample consisted of CD4+ T cells sorted from blood, taken between weeks 44 and 45, from a patient treated with tofacitinib. Source of these receptors: a human donor with alopecia areata. CDR3s include the opening cysteine and the closing phenylalanine or tryptophan. The order of the fields is CDR3 protein, CDR3 DNA, J gene, V gene, clone size, D gene. D genes are given only for firm matches. Clone size is not always given. Where it is, it says once, few, many or a class for expanded clones.

CDR3aa: CASSAYRGGEAFF; CDR3nt: TGTGCCAGCAGTGCGTACAGGGGAGGTGAAGCTTTCTTT; j_gene: TRBJ1-1; v_gene: TRBV6-5; abundance: few; d_gene: TRBD1
CDR3aa: CASSQGLAGSDTQYF; CDR3nt: TGCGCCAGCAGCCAAGGACTAGCGGGGTCAGATACGCAGTATTTT; j_gene: TRBJ2-3; v_gene: TRBV4-3; abundance: -; d_gene: TRBD2
CDR3aa: CASSLDRGDFRTEAFF; CDR3nt: TGCGCCAGCAGCTTGGACAGGGGCGACTTCAGGACTGAAGCTTTCTTT; j_gene: TRBJ1-1; v_gene: TRBV5-1; abundance: -; d_gene: TRBD1
CDR3aa: CASSVSYPGETQYF; CDR3nt: TGTGCCAGCAGTGTGTCTTATCCAGGGGAGACCCAGTACTTC; j_gene: TRBJ2-5; v_gene: TRBV2; abundance: -; d_gene: -
CDR3aa: CASSASGGHTDTQYF; CDR3nt: TGTGCCAGCAGCGCCTCGGGGGGGCACACAGATACGCAGTATTTT; j_gene: TRBJ2-3; v_gene: TRBV5-4; abundance: -; d_gene: TRBD2
CDR3aa: CASHVTPGVGQETQYF; CDR3nt: TGTGCCAGCCATGTAACACCGGGGGTGGGGCAAGAGACCCAGTACTTC; j_gene: TRBJ2-5; v_gene: TRBV7-2; abundance: once; d_gene: -
CDR3aa: CASSLGTSSTDTQYF; CDR3nt: TGTGCCAGCAGCCTTGGGACCTCCAGCACAGATACGCAGTATTTT; j_gene: TRBJ2-3; v_gene: TRBV6-5; abundance: -; d_gene: -
CDR3aa: CASSMGQTLGQPQHF; CDR3nt: TGTGCCAGTAGTATGGGACAGACGCTCGGCCAGCCCCAGCATTTT; j_gene: TRBJ1-5; v_gene: TRBV19; abundance: -; d_gene: TRBD1
CDR3aa: CASSVTGPTVQDPLNYGYTF; CDR3nt: TGTGCCAGCAGCGTGACAGGGCCGACCGTGCAAGACCCTTTAAACTATGGCTACACCTTC; j_gene: TRBJ1-2; v_gene: TRBV13; abundance: -; d_gene: TRBD1
CDR3aa: CASSMTVTQITDTQYF; CDR3nt: TGTGCCAGCAGTATGACAGTCACCCAGATTACAGATACGCAGTATTTT; j_gene: TRBJ2-3; v_gene: TRBV6-6; abundance: few; d_gene: -
CDR3aa: CASSLGGTYTDTQYF; CDR3nt: TGTGCCAGCAGCTTAGGTGGGACTTACACAGATACGCAGTATTTT; j_gene: TRBJ2-3; v_gene: TRBV7-2; abundance: -; d_gene: -
CDR3aa: CASSPGDRTYNEQFF; CDR3nt: TGCGCCAGCAGCCCGGGGGACAGAACCTACAATGAGCAGTTCTTC; j_gene: TRBJ2-1; v_gene: TRBV5-1; abundance: -; d_gene: -
CDR3aa: CASSPKREPDYGYTF; CDR3nt: TGTGCCAGCAGCCCCAAGCGGGAGCCGGACTATGGCTACACCTTC; j_gene: TRBJ1-2; v_gene: TRBV7-9; abundance: -; d_gene: -
CDR3aa: CASSHGMEGEKLFF; CDR3nt: TGTGCCAGCAGCCACGGGATGGAGGGTGAAAAACTGTTTTTT; j_gene: TRBJ1-4; v_gene: TRBV9; abundance: many; d_gene: -
CDR3aa: CATSRPGRQETQYF; CDR3nt: TGTGCCACCAGCAGACCGGGACGGCAAGAGACCCAGTACTTC; j_gene: TRBJ2-5; v_gene: TRBV15; abundance: -; d_gene: -
CDR3aa: CASSQGSYNEQFF; CDR3nt: TGTGCCAGTAGTCAGGGCTCCTACAATGAGCAGTTCTTC; j_gene: TRBJ2-1; v_gene: TRBV19; abundance: few; d_gene: -
CDR3aa: CASSLRGRETQYF; CDR3nt: TGTGCCAGCAGCTTGAGAGGAAGGGAGACCCAGTACTTC; j_gene: TRBJ2-5; v_gene: TRBV7-6; abundance: -; d_gene: -
CDR3aa: CSVGLQETQYF; CDR3nt: TGCAGCGTTGGACTGCAAGAGACCCAGTACTTC; j_gene: TRBJ2-5; v_gene: TRBV29-1; abundance: -; d_gene: -
CDR3aa: CASSLAREYNEQFF; CDR3nt: TGTGCCAGCAGCTTAGCGCGAGAGTACAATGAGCAGTTCTTC; j_gene: TRBJ2-1; v_gene: TRBV7-2; abundance: -; d_gene: -
CDR3aa: CASSLTPQGREHIDNEQFF; CDR3nt: TGTGCCAGCAGCTTAACACCGCAGGGTCGAGAACACATCGACAATGAGCAGTTCTTC; j_gene: TRBJ2-1; v_gene: TRBV7-3; abundance: -; d_gene: -
CDR3aa: CASGSGLLINYGYTF; CDR3nt: TGTGCTAGTGGTTCCGGACTGCTGATTAACTATGGCTACACCTTC; j_gene: TRBJ1-2; v_gene: TRBV12-5; abundance: -; d_gene: -
CDR3aa: CSVRSGGYLEQYF; CDR3nt: TGCAGCGTTCGTAGCGGGGGCTACCTCGAGCAGTACTTC; j_gene: TRBJ2-7; v_gene: TRBV29-1; abundance: -; d_gene: TRBD2
CDR3aa: CASSSGQYETQYF; CDR3nt: TGTGCCAGCAGCTCCGGACAGTACGAGACCCAGTACTTC; j_gene: TRBJ2-5; v_gene: TRBV7-9; abundance: -; d_gene: -
CDR3aa: CASSLDGAARSPLHF; CDR3nt: TGTGCCAGCAGCTTAGACGGTGCAGCTAGGAGCCCCCTCCACTTT; j_gene: TRBJ1-6; v_gene: TRBV7-2; abundance: few; d_gene: -
CDR3aa: CASSSPGYEQYF; CDR3nt: TGTGCCAGCAGCTCTCCAGGGTACGAGCAGTACTTC; j_gene: TRBJ2-7; v_gene: TRBV7-2; abundance: -; d_gene: -
CDR3aa: CASSESPGQRNEQFF; CDR3nt: TGTGCCAGCAGCGAATCTCCGGGACAACGAAATGAGCAGTTCTTC; j_gene: TRBJ2-1; v_gene: TRBV7-9; abundance: many; d_gene: -
CDR3aa: CASSLAEGGIYNEQFF; CDR3nt: TGCGCCAGCAGCTTGGCGGAGGGGGGGATCTACAATGAGCAGTTCTTC; j_gene: TRBJ2-1; v_gene: TRBV5-1; abundance: -; d_gene: -
CDR3aa: CASSYGEGQNIQYF; CDR3nt: TGTGCCAGCAGTTACGGGGAAGGCCAAAACATTCAGTACTTC; j_gene: TRBJ2-4; v_gene: TRBV6-5; abundance: -; d_gene: -
CDR3aa: CASSPSDRTSETQYF; CDR3nt: TGTGCCAGCAGCCCCTCAGACCGGACTAGCGAGACCCAGTACTTC; j_gene: TRBJ2-5; v_gene: TRBV9; abundance: -; d_gene: TRBD2
CDR3aa: CASTSSDSYNSPLHF; CDR3nt: TGTGCCAGCACTTCTTCGGACAGTTATAATTCACCCCTCCACTTT; j_gene: TRBJ1-6; v_gene: TRBV2; abundance: -; d_gene: -
CDR3aa: CSVVNQIYEQYF; CDR3nt: TGCAGCGTTGTGAACCAAATCTACGAGCAGTACTTC; j_gene: TRBJ2-7; v_gene: TRBV29-1; abundance: -; d_gene: -
CDR3aa: CASSLAWGQNTEAFF; CDR3nt: TGCGCCAGCAGCCTAGCTTGGGGCCAGAACACTGAAGCTTTCTTT; j_gene: TRBJ1-1; v_gene: TRBV4-3; abundance: many; d_gene: -
CDR3aa: CASRGGLRGTEAFF; CDR3nt: TGTGCCAGCAGGGGGGGACTCCGAGGAACTGAAGCTTTCTTT; j_gene: TRBJ1-1; v_gene: TRBV2; abundance: -; d_gene: -
CDR3aa: CAIRPNTGELFF; CDR3nt: TGTGCCATCCGTCCGAACACCGGGGAGCTGTTTTTT; j_gene: TRBJ2-2; v_gene: TRBV10-3; abundance: few; d_gene: -
CDR3aa: CASRPTNPGPYGYTF; CDR3nt: TGTGCCAGCAGGCCAACCAATCCGGGGCCCTATGGCTACACCTTC; j_gene: TRBJ1-2; v_gene: TRBV28; abundance: once; d_gene: -
CDR3aa: CASRIQANTEAFF; CDR3nt: TGTGCCAGCAGAATACAGGCGAACACTGAAGCTTTCTTT; j_gene: TRBJ1-1; v_gene: TRBV27; abundance: few; d_gene: -
CDR3aa: CASRGDSYEQYF; CDR3nt: TGTGCCAGTCGGGGGGACTCCTACGAGCAGTACTTC; j_gene: TRBJ2-7; v_gene: TRBV14; abundance: once; d_gene: TRBD2
CDR3aa: CASSFGSAADNEQFF; CDR3nt: TGTGCCAGTAGTTTCGGATCTGCCGCAGACAATGAGCAGTTCTTC; j_gene: TRBJ2-1; v_gene: TRBV19; abundance: once; d_gene: -
CDR3aa: CATTGTDTDTQYF; CDR3nt: TGTGCCACAACCGGGACAGACACAGATACGCAGTATTTT; j_gene: TRBJ2-3; v_gene: TRBV10-3; abundance: few; d_gene: TRBD1
CDR3aa: CASSSYRVGGYTF; CDR3nt: TGCGCCAGCAGCTCATACAGGGTCGGTGGCTACACCTTC; j_gene: TRBJ1-2; v_gene: TRBV4-3; abundance: -; d_gene: -
CDR3aa: CASSDALGGRLTQYF; CDR3nt: TGTGCCAGCAGCGATGCTCTGGGTGGGAGGCTTACGCAGTATTTT; j_gene: TRBJ2-3; v_gene: TRBV2; abundance: -; d_gene: -
CDR3aa: CASRQALSTDTQYF; CDR3nt: TGTGCCAGTCGACAGGCCCTCTCGACAGATACGCAGTATTTT; j_gene: TRBJ2-3; v_gene: TRBV11-2; abundance: -; d_gene: -
CDR3aa: CATSRDLNQGGEKLFF; CDR3nt: TGTGCCACCAGCAGAGACCTCAACCAGGGGGGTGAAAAACTGTTTTTT; j_gene: TRBJ1-4; v_gene: TRBV15; abundance: -; d_gene: TRBD1
CDR3aa: CASSLVGRRTGTDTQYF; CDR3nt: TGTGCCAGCAGCTTAGTTGGGCGTCGGACGGGCACAGATACGCAGTATTTT; j_gene: TRBJ2-3; v_gene: TRBV7-9; abundance: -; d_gene: -
CDR3aa: CASSTQGNNEQFF; CDR3nt: TGTGCCAGCAGCACCCAGGGCAACAATGAGCAGTTCTTC; j_gene: TRBJ2-1; v_gene: TRBV11-3; abundance: -; d_gene: -
CDR3aa: CSVEDLKGFNEQFF; CDR3nt: TGCAGCGTTGAAGATCTGAAGGGGTTCAATGAGCAGTTCTTC; j_gene: TRBJ2-1; v_gene: TRBV29-1; abundance: medium-sized; d_gene: -
CDR3aa: CAWSSKVVRPQHF; CDR3nt: TGTGCCTGGAGTTCCAAAGTCGTCCGGCCCCAGCATTTT; j_gene: TRBJ1-5; v_gene: TRBV30; abundance: -; d_gene: -
CDR3aa: CASSSRPARANYGYTF; CDR3nt: TGTGCCAGCAGCTCACGTCCAGCGAGAGCTAACTATGGCTACACCTTC; j_gene: TRBJ1-2; v_gene: TRBV7-2; abundance: -; d_gene: -
CDR3aa: CASSWAGPDTEAFF; CDR3nt: TGTGCCAGCAGCTGGGCGGGGCCGGACACTGAAGCTTTCTTT; j_gene: TRBJ1-1; v_gene: TRBV2; abundance: few; d_gene: -
CDR3aa: CASSQDLHNEQFF; CDR3nt: TGCGCCAGCAGCCAAGATCTCCACAATGAGCAGTTCTTC; j_gene: TRBJ2-1; v_gene: TRBV4-3; abundance: few; d_gene: -
CDR3aa: CASSELDSYEQYF; CDR3nt: TGTGCCAGCAGTGAATTGGACTCCTACGAGCAGTACTTC; j_gene: TRBJ2-7; v_gene: TRBV25-1; abundance: -; d_gene: -
CDR3aa: CSVAGGNNQPQHF; CDR3nt: TGCAGCGTTGCGGGAGGAAACAATCAGCCCCAGCATTTT; j_gene: TRBJ1-5; v_gene: TRBV29-1; abundance: -; d_gene: -